The 3 T cell receptor beta chains given below trace back to one sample, sequenced in a study of CD8 T cells in ankylosing spondylitis. Study conclusions and caveats: Characteristic of ankylosing spondylitis blood, it appeared, was a TCR beta motif comprising eight highly homologous variants.

TCRdb ran MiXCR on the 5' RACE reads and lists one entry per CDR3 protein. The top ten hold under 1.2% of the sample, which has about 440,000 distinct CDR3 sequences, 17% seen once. For these TCRs, the target antigens are not known. The specimen was blood, either unsorted or a sorted T cell fraction (not recorded which). Source of these receptors: a male donor with ankylosing spondylitis.

This chain connects TRBV21-1 to TRBJ2-7; the table's D gene call, TRBD2, was not cross checked with the DNA. TRBV21-1 is deemed a pseudogene. This CDR3 comprises 15 residues. In nucleotides, the CDR3 is TGTGCCAGCAGCAAAATCGGGGGAGGAAGGTTCGGAAAGTACTTC. Protein product: CASSKIGGGRFGKYF.

V gene TRBV20-1 combines with J gene TRBJ2-3; D gene uncertain. The CDR3 has 16 amino acids. Germline lookup yields CDR1 DFQATT and CDR2 SNEGSKA (reference sequence). Trimming cost V 0 bases and J 0 bases, with 13 bases left between them. The chain's CDR3 is CSARDPFRGSTDTQYF. Here the CDR3 DNA reads TGCAGTGCTAGAGATCCATTTAGAGGTAGCACAGATACGCAGTATTTT.

This clonotype was found many times. The chain has TRBV29-1 and TRBJ2-3, with D uncertain. The length of the CDR3 is 13 residues. In germline, CDR1 is SQVTM, CDR2 ANQGSEA. V was cut by 2 bases and J by 5 bases, with 11 bases left in between. The DNA for the CDR3 is TGCAGCGTTGAAAGGATCAGAGGAGATACGCAGTATTTT. This encodes CSVERIRGDTQYF.